Shown below are 28 T cell receptor beta chains from a single sample sequenced in a study of OX40 agonist ivuxolimab in advanced cancers. Some clones are missing from TCRdb's copy, which holds only in-frame ones; the method was immunoSEQ multiplex PCR. Altogether approximately 56,000 clones are present, about 88% being singletons, with the ten largest covering more than 13%. The starting material was CD4+ or CD8+ T cells sorted from blood, obtained in a trial of the OX40 agonist ivuxolimab. These receptors came from an adult with an advanced solid tumor such as melanoma, head and neck, liver or kidney cancer.

As concerns this clone: This sequence may be a read error, since a much larger clone differs from it by one base. Other DNA variants within this sample encode the same CDR3. The chain employs TRBV27 and TRBJ2-7, with D perhaps TRBD1 (6 bases). This CDR3 is built from 13 residues. The ends were cut back, 3 bases at V and 0 bases at J, with 6 bases in the middle. Germline lookup yields CDR1 MNHEY and CDR2 SMNVEV (reference sequence). In DNA form, the CDR3 reads TGTGCCAGCAGTTTGGACAGCTCCTACGAGCAGTACTTC. Amino acids: CASSLDSSYEQYF.

V gene TRBV6-5 combines with J gene TRBJ2-7, with TRBD2 matching 7 bases. CDR3 size: 13 residues. Germline V lookup: CDR1 MNHEY, CDR2 SVGAGI. V was pared by 6 bases and J by 3 bases, with 5 bases of the junction left unmatched. The CDR3 DNA reads as TGTGCCAGCAGCGACGGGGGGAGCTACGAGCAGTACTTC. Its translation is CASSDGGSYEQYF.

V gene TRBV6-5 combines with J gene TRBJ2-3; D gene uncertain. V lost 2 bases, J lost 1 base, and 7 bases lay in between. This CDR3 contains 14 residues. Germline V lookup: CDR1 MNHEY, CDR2 SVGAGI. CDR3 sequence (DNA): TGTGCCAGCAGTTACACGGACGGCACAGATACGCAGTATTTT. Its translation is CASSYTDGTDTQYF.

V usage is TRBV6-9 and J usage is TRBJ2-7; D is perhaps TRBD1 (5 bases). The CDR3 runs to 13 residues. In germline, CDR1 is MNHGY, CDR2 SVAAGI. V lost 3 bases and J lost 5, with 11 bases in between. The CDR3 loop is CASSYSKGHEQYF. For the CDR3, the DNA is TGTGCCAGCAGTTACTCGAAGGGGCACGAGCAGTACTTC.

The rearrangement links TRBV19 to TRBJ1-2; D not certain. In germline, CDR1 is LNHDA, CDR2 SQIVND (reference sequence). The ends were cut back, 7 bases at V and 3 bases at J, with 18 bases in the middle. The CDR3 has 15 amino acids. The CDR3 DNA sequence: TGTGCCAGTAATGAAGCCGGGATCTACTACTATGGCTACACCTTC. It yields the protein CASNEAGIYYYGYTF.

This chain connects TRBV30 to TRBJ1-5; D is perhaps TRBD1 (6 bases). This CDR3 has 15 amino acids. V dropped 2 bases and J dropped 1 base, with 12 bases sitting between them. Germline loops: CDR1 GTSNPN, CDR2 SVGIG (reference sequence). In DNA, the CDR3 is TGTGCCTGGAGTTCTTCAGGGGCCAGCAATCAGCCCCAGCATTTT. It yields the protein CAWSSSGASNQPQHF.

The rearrangement links TRBV27 to TRBJ2-7; TRBD1 is a possible D gene (5 bases). The CDR3 is 13 amino acids. Per germline, CDR1 MNHEY and CDR2 SMNVEV (reference sequence). Trimming removed 3 bases at V and 5 bases at J, with 11 bases between. This CDR3 reads CASSFIDSDEQYF. The CDR3, as DNA: TGTGCCAGCAGTTTCATTGACAGTGACGAGCAGTACTTC.

The sample holds a few counts of this clone. CDR3 bases: TGTGCCAGCAGTGACCTTTATGGGCAGATCCAAGAGACCCAGTACTTC. Protein sequence: CASSDLYGQIQETQYF. The chain uses TRBV25-1 and TRBJ2-5; D remains unclear. The CDR3 has 16 amino acids. Germline-derived CDR1 and CDR2 are MGHDK and SYGVNS. Trimming removed 3 bases at V and 1 base at J, with 15 bases between.

The V call is TRBV7-9, the J call TRBJ2-2; possibly TRBD1 or TRBD2 for D (6 bases each). Germline-derived CDR1 and CDR2 are SEHNR and FQNEAQ (reference sequence). V lost 6 bases and J 7 bases, leaving 9 bases between the germline ends. The CDR3 extends over 12 amino acids. The CDR3 sequence: CASSGGHGELFF. The CDR3 region has the DNA TGTGCCAGCAGTGGGGGGCACGGGGAGCTGTTTTTT.

The rearrangement joins TRBV2 to TRBJ2-1; D uncertain. This CDR3 is built from 11 residues. V lost 10 bases and J 5 bases, leaving 9 bases between the germline ends. The germline gives CDR1 SNHLY, CDR2 FYNNEI. The CDR3 sequence is CATPRHNEQFF. The CDR3 bases are TGTGCCACCCCGCGGCACAATGAGCAGTTCTTC. Filled out from reference TRBV2 and TRBJ2-1, the complete variable domain reads EPEVTQTPSHQVTQMGQEVILRCVPISNHLYFYWYRQILGQKVEFLVSFYNNEISEKSEIFDDQFSVERPDGSNFTLKIRSTKLEDSAMYFCATPRHNEQFFGPGTRLTVL.

The chain uses TRBV5-4 and TRBJ1-1, with D possibly matching TRBD1 (5 bases). CDR3 length: 16 residues. Per the germline V gene, CDR1 is SGHNT and CDR2 is YYREEE (reference sequence). V shed 3 bases and J shed 7 bases, with 22 bases lying between them. The CDR3 DNA follows: TGTGCCAGCAGCTCCCCTGACAGTAGATCCCAACTTGAAGCTTTCTTT. Its protein product is CASSSPDSRSQLEAFF.

This chain uses TRBV12-5 with TRBJ1-1; D is undetermined. CDR3 size: 12 residues. Trimming left V 2 bases short and J 5 bases short, with 6 bases between. Germline CDR1 is LGHNT and CDR2 is FRNRAP. The DNA of the CDR3 is TGTGCTAGTGGTTTGCGGGAAACTGAAGCTTTCTTT. Translated: CASGLRETEAFF.

The chain joins TRBV7-3 to TRBJ2-1; TRBD2 matches 11 bases. V trimming: 5 bases; J trimming: 7 bases; junction bases outside the gene matches: 10. The CDR3 totals 16 residues. CDR1 is SGHTA and CDR2 is FQGTGA in the germline V gene. The CDR3 reads CASSPSTSGGGNEQFF. The CDR3 DNA is TGTGCCAGCAGCCCGAGTACTAGCGGGGGCGGTAATGAGCAGTTCTTC.

This chain uses TRBV27 with TRBJ2-5; D possibly corresponds to TRBD2 (5 bases). There are 16 residues in the CDR3. The V gene lost 5 bases and the J gene lost 5 bases, with 21 bases spanning the gap. Per the germline V gene, CDR1 is MNHEY and CDR2 is SMNVEV (reference sequence). DNA of the CDR3: TGTGCCAGCAGTAGCCCTTCGACGAGCGGATTTGAGACCCAGTACTTC. It codes for CASSSPSTSGFETQYF.

J is TRBJ2-3 and V is TRBV7-2, with TRBD1 matching over 8 bases. The CDR3 consists of 15 residues. The germline CDR1 and CDR2 sequences are SGHTA and FQGNSA. The J segment lost 3 bases and the V segment lost 4 bases, leaving 6 bases of the junction unmatched. This chain's CDR3 is CASSSTWTGTDTQYF. The CDR3 DNA reads TGTGCCAGCAGCTCGACCTGGACAGGGACAGATACGCAGTATTTT.

The chain joins TRBV5-5 to TRBJ1-2; 7 bases agree with TRBD1. J gave up 4 bases and V 3 bases, and 6 bases lay outside the gene matches. CDR3 size: 14 residues. From germline, CDR1 is SGHKS and CDR2 YYEKEE (reference sequence). The CDR3 bases are TGTGCCAGCAGCTCACTACAGGGGCTCTATGGCTACACCTTC. It is translated as CASSSLQGLYGYTF.

This clone came up a few times. This chain links TRBV6-4 with TRBJ2-3; D is undetermined. V was trimmed by 3 bases and J by 0 bases, leaving 7 bases between them. Germline lookup yields CDR1 MRHNA and CDR2 SNTAGT. CDR3 length: 14 amino acids. The CDR3 reads CASSESGSTDTQYF. CDR3 DNA: TGTGCCAGCAGTGAGTCCGGGAGCACAGATACGCAGTATTTT.

This clone was seen a single time. This sequence joins TRBV19 and TRBJ1-6, with a tentative D call TRBD1 (5 bases). The CDR3 runs to 15 residues. CDR1 is LNHDA and CDR2 is SQIVND in the germline V gene (reference sequence). The V end lost 2 bases, the J end lost 2 bases, and 7 bases lay between the germline ends. The CDR3 bases are TGTGCCAGTAGTATAATGGACACCTATAATTCACCCCTCCACTTT. Translation: CASSIMDTYNSPLHF.

The rearrangement joins TRBV6-4 to TRBJ2-1; a possible D gene is TRBD1 (5 bases). The CDR3 has 14 residues. Germline V gene sequence: CDR1 MRHNA, CDR2 SNTAGT. V dropped 0 bases and J dropped 5 bases, with 8 bases sitting between them. CDR3 in DNA: TGTGCCAGCAGTGACTCCCAGGACAACAATGAGCAGTTCTTC. Translation: CASSDSQDNNEQFF.

The chain employs TRBV5-1 and TRBJ2-7; no reliable D call. This CDR3 spans 15 amino acids. V lost 1 base, J lost 2 bases, and 13 bases lay in between. Germline V gene sequence: CDR1 SGHRS, CDR2 YFSETQ. CDR3 residues: CASSLRPGSTYEQYF. The CDR3 nucleotides read TGCGCCAGCAGCTTGCGACCAGGATCTACCTACGAGCAGTACTTC.

This chain joins TRBV7-9 and TRBJ1-3; D may be TRBD1 (6 bases). The CDR3 is 15 residues long. CDR1 and CDR2 from the germline V gene are SEHNR and FQNEAQ (reference sequence). The V end was cut by 6 bases, the J end by 0 bases, with 12 bases between. The CDR3 DNA reads as TGTGCCAGCAGACCGGGGGGGCTCTCTGGAAACACCATATATTTT. Protein product: CASRPGGLSGNTIYF.

This chain links TRBV15 with TRBJ2-1; no definite D call. CDR3 size: 13 residues. Trimming took off 5 bases at V and 9 bases at J, with 14 bases between the two ends. The germline V gene encodes CDR1 LNHNV and CDR2 YYDKDF (reference sequence). For the CDR3, the DNA is TGTGCCACCAGCTCTTTACAAGGCATTGAGCAGTTCTTC. Protein: CATSSLQGIEQFF.

This clone was recorded once. In nucleotides, the CDR3 is TGTGCCAGCAGCGCAGGGACTAGAGACTACGAGCAGTACTTC. As protein: CASSAGTRDYEQYF. V gene TRBV9 combines with J gene TRBJ2-7; TRBD2 matches 8 bases. The germline V gene encodes CDR1 SGDLS and CDR2 YYNGEE. With 3 bases clipped from V and 3 bases from J, the junction kept 5 bases outside the gene matches. CDR3 length: 14 amino acids.

This clone was seen a single time. The rearrangement links TRBV7-8 to TRBJ2-5; no clear D gene. There are 15 residues in the CDR3. From germline, CDR1 is SGHVS and CDR2 FQNEAQ. The V and J ends lost 5 bases and 2 bases respectively, with 15 bases between them. CDR3 coding DNA: TGTGCCAGCAGCCCGTGGGGTGCTGCGCAAGAGACCCAGTACTTC. Encoded protein: CASSPWGAAQETQYF.

CDR3 region: CASSLELPGEGGYTF. For the CDR3, the DNA is TGCGCCAGCAGCTTGGAGCTACCAGGGGAGGGTGGCTACACCTTC. The chain has TRBV5-1 and TRBJ1-2; TRBD1 is a possible D gene (6 bases). The CDR3 length is 15 residues. Trimming left V 0 bases short and J 7 bases short, with 16 bases between. Germline V lookup: CDR1 SGHRS, CDR2 YFSETQ.

The chain carries TRBV4-2 and TRBJ2-7; 8 positions agree with TRBD1. CDR3 length: 15 residues. CDR1 and CDR2 (germline): LGHNA, YNFKEQ. Losses at the gene ends were 0 bases for V and 3 bases for J; bases not matched to a gene: 4. CDR3 coding DNA: TGTGCCAGCAGCCAAGATCAAGGACAGGGCTACGAGCAGTACTTC. It encodes CASSQDQGQGYEQYF.

V and J are TRBV7-9 and TRBJ1-4, with D perhaps TRBD1 (5 bases). This CDR3 contains 14 residues. Trimming took off 0 bases at V and 8 bases at J, with 10 bases between the two ends. Germline lookup yields CDR1 SEHNR and CDR2 FQNEAQ (reference sequence). The CDR3 nucleotides are TGTGCCAGCAGCTTAGCGGGACCGGGGGAAAAACTGTTTTTT. Translating gives CASSLAGPGEKLFF.

This chain links TRBV4-3 with TRBJ2-5; tentative D call: TRBD2 (5 bases). Trimming took off 0 bases at V and 5 bases at J, with 16 bases between the two ends. This CDR3 spans 16 amino acids. CDR1 and CDR2 (germline): LGHNA, YSLEER. The CDR3 DNA sequence: TGCGCCAGCAGCCAAGATAAAAATCATCGAGGGGAGACCCAGTACTTC. Its translation is CASSQDKNHRGETQYF.